This T cell receptor beta chain emerged from a study of OX40 agonist ivuxolimab in advanced cancers. Study as a whole: Ivuxolimab, which is an agonistic anti-OX40 (CD134) antibody, was administered to the patients. Under the entry rules, prior anti-PD-1, anti-PD-L1 or anti-CTLA-4 therapy was allowed, and more than 35% had some. Three patients responded partially, comprising one with hepatocellular carcinoma and two with cutaneous melanoma.

Autoimmune disease history or systemic immunosuppression led to patient exclusion. Some clones are missing from TCRdb's copy, which holds only in-frame ones; the method was immunoSEQ multiplex PCR. The table has about 70,000 clones, 85% to 90% seen once. Germline lookup yields CDR1 SGHDT and CDR2 YYEEEE. Trimming pared 0 bases from V and 2 bases from J, leaving 9 bases between. The CDR3 runs to 15 residues. Sample: CD4+ or CD8+ T cells sorted from blood, taken in a trial of the OX40 agonist ivuxolimab. The chain recombines TRBV5-6 with TRBJ1-5, with a weak D call TRBD1 (5 bases). The TCR comes from an adult with an advanced solid tumor such as melanoma, head and neck, liver or kidney cancer. The CDR3 region has the DNA TGTGCCAGCAGCTTGGGAAGGGACCGCAATCAGCCCCAGCATTTT. Its protein product is CASSLGRDRNQPQHF.